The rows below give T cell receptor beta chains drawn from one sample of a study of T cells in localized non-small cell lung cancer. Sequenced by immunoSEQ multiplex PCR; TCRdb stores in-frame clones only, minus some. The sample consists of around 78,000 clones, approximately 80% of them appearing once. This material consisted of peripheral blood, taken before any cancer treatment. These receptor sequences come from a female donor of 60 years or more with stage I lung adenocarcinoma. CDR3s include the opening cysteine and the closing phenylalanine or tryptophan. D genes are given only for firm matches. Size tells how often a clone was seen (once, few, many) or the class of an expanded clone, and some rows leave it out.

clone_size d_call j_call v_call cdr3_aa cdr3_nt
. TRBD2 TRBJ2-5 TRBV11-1 CASSPTSGSGETQYF TGTGCCAGCAGCCCCACTAGCGGGAGTGGTGAGACCCAGTACTTC
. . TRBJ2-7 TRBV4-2 CASSQGVIAEQYF TGTGCCAGCAGCCAGGGAGTAATAGCCGAGCAGTACTTC
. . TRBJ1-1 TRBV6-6 CASTLGGGRTEAFF TGTGCCAGCACCTTAGGGGGAGGGAGGACTGAAGCTTTCTTT
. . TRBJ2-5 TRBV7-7 CASSLALGQETQYF TGTGCTAGCAGCTTAGCGCTGGGGCAAGAGACCCAGTACTTC
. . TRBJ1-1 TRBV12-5 CASARGRNTEAFF TGTGCTAGTGCTCGGGGCCGGAACACTGAAGCTTTCTTT
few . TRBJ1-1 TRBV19 CASGGSGGSDTEAFF TGTGCCAGTGGGGGCAGTGGGGGGTCGGACACTGAAGCTTTCTTT
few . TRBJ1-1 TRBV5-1 CASSLAENTEAFF TGCGCCAGCAGCTTGGCAGAGAACACTGAAGCTTTCTTT
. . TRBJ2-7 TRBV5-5 CASSSTAAGVSYEQYF TGTGCCAGCAGCTCGACAGCCGCTGGTGTTTCCTACGAGCAGTACTTC
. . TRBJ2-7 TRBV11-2 CASSLLIRVGEQYF TGTGCCAGCAGCTTACTGATCAGGGTTGGAGAGCAGTACTTC
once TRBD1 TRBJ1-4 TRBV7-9 CASSLTGHNEKLFF TGTGCCAGCAGCTTGACAGGGCATAATGAAAAACTGTTTTTT
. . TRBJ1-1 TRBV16 CASSPHGGAGTEAFF TGTGCCAGCAGCCCACATGGGGGGGCAGGCACTGAAGCTTTCTTT
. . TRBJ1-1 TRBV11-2 CASSLDWGNRNTEAFF TGTGCCAGCAGCTTGGATTGGGGAAACCGGAACACTGAAGCTTTCTTT
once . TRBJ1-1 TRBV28 CASSLYSSSTGNTEAFF TGTGCCAGCAGTTTATACTCTTCTTCGACAGGGAACACTGAAGCTTTCTTT
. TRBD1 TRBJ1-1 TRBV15 CATSSGQGITEAFF TGTGCCACCAGCAGCGGACAGGGTATAACTGAAGCTTTCTTT
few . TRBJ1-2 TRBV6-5 CASSYTVNYGYTF TGTGCCAGCAGTTATACGGTGAACTATGGCTACACCTTC
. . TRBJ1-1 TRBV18 CASSPGPGNTEAFF TGTGCCAGCTCACCAGGCCCAGGGAACACTGAAGCTTTCTTT
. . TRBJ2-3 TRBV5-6 CASSEATLATDTQYF TGTGCCAGCAGCGAAGCTACTCTAGCGACAGATACGCAGTATTTT
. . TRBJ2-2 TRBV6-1 CASTPRVNTGELFF TGTGCCAGCACCCCGAGGGTAAACACCGGGGAGCTGTTTTTT
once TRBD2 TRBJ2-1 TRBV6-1 CASSEVSSGGGNEQFF TGTGCCAGCAGTGAAGTAAGCAGCGGGGGGGGCAATGAGCAGTTCTTC
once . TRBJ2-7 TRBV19 CASSTGTAGREQYF TGTGCCAGTAGTACCGGGACGGCGGGGCGCGAGCAGTACTTC
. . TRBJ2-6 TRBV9 CASSPPDTGANVLTF TGTGCCAGCAGCCCCCCGGATACGGGGGCCAACGTCCTGACTTTC
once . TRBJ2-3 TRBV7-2 CASSPGLGRDTQYF TGTGCCAGCAGCCCGGGACTGGGAAGAGATACGCAGTATTTT
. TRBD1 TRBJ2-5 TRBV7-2 CASSLTRGPQETQYF TGTGCCAGCAGCCTTACCAGGGGGCCCCAAGAGACCCAGTACTTC
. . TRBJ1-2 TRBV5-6 CASSLARAPIYGYTF TGTGCCAGCAGCTTGGCCAGGGCCCCTATCTATGGCTACACCTTC
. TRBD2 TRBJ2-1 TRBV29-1 CSAQGSGRRNEQFF TGCAGCGCGCAGGGTAGCGGGAGAAGGAATGAGCAGTTCTTC
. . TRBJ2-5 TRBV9 CASSVGLGWKEETQYF TGTGCCAGCAGCGTAGGGCTAGGATGGAAGGAAGAGACCCAGTACTTC
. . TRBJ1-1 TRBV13 CASSVRGFGDTEAFF TGTGCCAGCAGCGTCAGGGGTTTCGGCGACACTGAAGCTTTCTTT
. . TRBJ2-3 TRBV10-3 CAISTTGTSTDTQYF TGTGCCATCAGTACGACAGGGACTAGCACAGATACGCAGTATTTT
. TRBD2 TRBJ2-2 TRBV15 CATSGPTGTRSWELFF TGTGCCACCAGCGGTCCCACCGGGACTAGGTCCTGGGAGCTGTTTTTT
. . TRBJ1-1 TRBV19 CASSLAARGSTEAFF TGTGCCAGTAGTCTTGCTGCAAGGGGGAGCACTGAAGCTTTCTTT
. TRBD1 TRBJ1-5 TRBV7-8 CASSLGTGSNQPQHF TGTGCCAGCAGCTTAGGGACAGGGAGCAATCAGCCCCAGCATTTT
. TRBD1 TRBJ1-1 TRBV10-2 CASRDRGPTEAFF TGCGCCAGCAGGGACAGGGGGCCCACTGAAGCTTTCTTT
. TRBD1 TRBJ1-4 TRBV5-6 CASSPSGTGEKLFF TGTGCCAGCAGCCCGTCCGGGACAGGGGAAAAACTGTTTTTT
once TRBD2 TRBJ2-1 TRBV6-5 CASRAGGVFYNEQFF TGTGCCAGCAGAGCGGGGGGGGTTTTCTACAATGAGCAGTTCTTC
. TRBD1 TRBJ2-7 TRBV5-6 CASSPGQYEQYF TGTGCCAGCAGCCCGGGACAGTACGAGCAGTACTTC
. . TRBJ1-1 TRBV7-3 CASSSIATSEAFF TGTGCCAGCAGCTCGATCGCGACTTCTGAAGCTTTCTTT
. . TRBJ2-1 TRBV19 CASNHRAGYNEQFF TGTGCCAGTAACCATAGGGCGGGTTACAATGAGCAGTTCTTC
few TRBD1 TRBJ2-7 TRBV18 CASSPPNRGRTLSYEQYF TGTGCCAGCTCACCACCGAACAGGGGTAGGACTCTTTCCTACGAGCAGTACTTC
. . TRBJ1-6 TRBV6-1 CASSEAGRSNSPLHF TGTGCCAGCAGTGAAGCGGGACGGAGTAATTCACCCCTCCACTTT
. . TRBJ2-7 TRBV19 CASSTAGNYEQYF TGTGCCAGTAGTACGGCCGGGAACTACGAGCAGTACTTC
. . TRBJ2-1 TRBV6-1 CASSGGAHSSYNEQFF TGTGCCAGCAGTGGGGGCGCCCACAGCTCCTACAATGAGCAGTTCTTC
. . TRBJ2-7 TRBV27 CASRGDGDSYEQYF TGTGCCAGCAGAGGGGACGGGGACTCCTACGAGCAGTACTTC
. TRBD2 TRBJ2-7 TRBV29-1 CSVAGGGGYEQYF TGCAGCGTTGCGGGAGGGGGGGGCTACGAGCAGTACTTC
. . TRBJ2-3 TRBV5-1 CASSPLGHSTDTQYF TGCGCCAGCAGCCCGCTGGGTCACAGCACAGATACGCAGTATTTT
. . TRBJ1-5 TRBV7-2 CATGGNQPQHF TGTGCCACCGGGGGTAATCAGCCCCAGCATTTT
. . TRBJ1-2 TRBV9 CASSGGSYGYTF TGTGCCAGCAGCGGTGGTAGCTATGGCTACACCTTC
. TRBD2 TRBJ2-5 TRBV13 CASSFRTSGTIGEQYF TGTGCCAGCAGCTTTCGGACTAGCGGAACTATCGGTGAGCAGTACTTC
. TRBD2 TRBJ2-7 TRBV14 CASSDGLAAYEQYF TGTGCCAGCAGCGATGGACTAGCGGCCTACGAGCAGTACTTC
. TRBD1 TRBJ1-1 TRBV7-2 CASTKGAGGDTEAFF TGTGCCAGCACCAAGGGGGCCGGCGGGGACACTGAAGCTTTCTTT
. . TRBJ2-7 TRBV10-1 CASSPGRIYEQYF TGCGCCAGCAGCCCCGGACGGATCTACGAGCAGTACTTC
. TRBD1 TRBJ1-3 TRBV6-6 CASRTGAGNTIYF TGTGCCAGCAGAACAGGGGCCGGAAACACCATATATTTT
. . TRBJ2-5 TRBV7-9 CASSLLSAQETQYF TGTGCCAGCAGCTTACTCAGTGCTCAAGAGACCCAGTACTTC
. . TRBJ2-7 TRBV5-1 CASSLVPREDEQYF TGCGCCAGCAGCTTGGTCCCCAGGGAGGACGAGCAGTACTTC
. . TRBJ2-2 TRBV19 CASSFRTGNTGELFF TGTGCCAGTAGTTTTAGGACGGGGAACACCGGGGAGCTGTTTTTT
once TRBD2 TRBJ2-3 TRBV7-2 CASSPVGRARGDTQYF TGTGCCAGCAGCCCAGTTGGGAGGGCCCGGGGAGATACGCAGTATTTT